These T cell receptor beta chains were read from a single sample in a study of blood T cell repertoires in COVID-19. The table came from immunoSEQ multiplex PCR; TCRdb's copy has only in-frame clones and leaves some out. The sample lists some 290,000 clones, roughly 90% occurring once. Sequencing was performed on PBMCs or T cells enriched from blood (not recorded which). These receptor sequences come from a woman under 40 who had been exposed to COVID-19. Both conserved end residues are trimmed from each CDR3.

V	J	CDR3
TRBV18	TRBJ2-7	ASSPYTGVIYEQY
TRBV25-1	TRBJ1-5	ASQGGFNQPQH
TRBV5-4	TRBJ1-2	ASSLPGFNYGYT
TRBV6-4	TRBJ1-5	ASNGGGAYSNQPQH
TRBV5-1	TRBJ2-3	ASSATSGGTIVTDTQY
TRBV6-1	TRBJ2-7	ASSEMFSGGGKGEQY
TRBV15	TRBJ2-4	ATGVSVTKNIQY
TRBV28	TRBJ1-2	ASSLGLGVTYGYT
TRBV2	TRBJ1-5	ASRKGQGYNQPQH
TRBV6-4	TRBJ1-1	ASSATTGGNTEAF
TRBV7-2	TRBJ2-7	ASSLVSGAYEQY
TRBV27	TRBJ1-2	ASSLSRTGGDGYT
TRBV2	TRBJ2-3	ASWTGTTDTQY
TRBV5-1	TRBJ1-1	ASSLALNTEAF
TRBV2	TRBJ1-2	ASGTGGYGYT
TRBV7-3	TRBJ2-7	ASSLGGAHEQY